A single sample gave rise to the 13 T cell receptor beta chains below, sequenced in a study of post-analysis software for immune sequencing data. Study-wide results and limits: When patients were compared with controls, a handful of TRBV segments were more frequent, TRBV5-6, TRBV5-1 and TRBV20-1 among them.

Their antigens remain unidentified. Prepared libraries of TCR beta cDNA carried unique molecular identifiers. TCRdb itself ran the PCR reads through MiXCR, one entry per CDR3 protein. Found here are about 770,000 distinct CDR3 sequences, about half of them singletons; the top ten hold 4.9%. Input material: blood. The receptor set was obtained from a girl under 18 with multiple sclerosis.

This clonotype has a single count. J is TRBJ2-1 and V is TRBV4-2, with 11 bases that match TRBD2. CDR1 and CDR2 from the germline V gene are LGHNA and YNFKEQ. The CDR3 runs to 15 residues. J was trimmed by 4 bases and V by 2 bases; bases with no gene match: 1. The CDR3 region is CASSQIAGGYNEQFF. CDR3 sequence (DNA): TGTGCCAGCAGCCAAATAGCGGGAGGGTACAATGAGCAGTTCTTC.

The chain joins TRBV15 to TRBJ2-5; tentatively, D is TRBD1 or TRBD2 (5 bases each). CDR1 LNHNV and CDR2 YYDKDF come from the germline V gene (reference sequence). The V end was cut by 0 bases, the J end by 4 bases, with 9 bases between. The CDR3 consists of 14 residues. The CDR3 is CATSRDPGRETQYF. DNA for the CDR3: TGTGCCACCAGCAGAGATCCGGGACGAGAGACCCAGTACTTC.

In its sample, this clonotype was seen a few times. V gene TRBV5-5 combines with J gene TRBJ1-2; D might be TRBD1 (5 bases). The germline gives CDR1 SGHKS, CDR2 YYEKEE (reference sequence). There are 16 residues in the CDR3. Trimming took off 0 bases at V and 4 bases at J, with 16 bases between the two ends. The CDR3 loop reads CASSLVESPGLYGYTF. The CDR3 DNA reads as TGTGCCAGCAGCTTGGTGGAGTCACCGGGACTCTATGGCTACACCTTC.

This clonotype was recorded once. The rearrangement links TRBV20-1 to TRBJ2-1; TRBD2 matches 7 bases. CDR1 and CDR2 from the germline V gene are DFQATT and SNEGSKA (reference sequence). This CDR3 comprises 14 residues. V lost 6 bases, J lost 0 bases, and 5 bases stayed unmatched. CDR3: CSAQRTSSYNEQFF. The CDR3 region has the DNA TGCAGTGCGCAAAGGACTAGCTCCTACAATGAGCAGTTCTTC.

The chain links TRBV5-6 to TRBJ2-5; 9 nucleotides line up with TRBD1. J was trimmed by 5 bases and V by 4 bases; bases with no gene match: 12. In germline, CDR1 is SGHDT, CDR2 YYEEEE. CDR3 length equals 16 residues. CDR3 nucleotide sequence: TGTGCCAGCAGCCCGGAACAGGGGGCGCCGTGGGAGACCCAGTACTTC. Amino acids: CASSPEQGAPWETQYF.

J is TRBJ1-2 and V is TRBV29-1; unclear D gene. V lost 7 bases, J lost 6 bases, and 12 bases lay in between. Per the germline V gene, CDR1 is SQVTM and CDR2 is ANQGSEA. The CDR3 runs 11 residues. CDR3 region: CSGYGSDGYTF. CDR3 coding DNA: TGCAGCGGGTACGGATCAGATGGCTACACCTTC.

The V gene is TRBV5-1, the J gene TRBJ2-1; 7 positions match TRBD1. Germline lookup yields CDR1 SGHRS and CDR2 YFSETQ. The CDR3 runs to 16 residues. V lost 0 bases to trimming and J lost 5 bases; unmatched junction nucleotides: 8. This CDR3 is CASSLATGQRNNEQFF. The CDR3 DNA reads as TGCGCCAGCAGCTTGGCCACGGGACAGAGAAACAATGAGCAGTTCTTC.

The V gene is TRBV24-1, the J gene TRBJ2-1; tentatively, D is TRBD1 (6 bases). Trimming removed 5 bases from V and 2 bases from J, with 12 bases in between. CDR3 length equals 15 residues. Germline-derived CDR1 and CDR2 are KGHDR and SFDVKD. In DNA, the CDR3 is TGTGCCACCAGTGCTCCCCCAGGGGCCTACAATGAGCAGTTCTTC. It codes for CATSAPPGAYNEQFF.

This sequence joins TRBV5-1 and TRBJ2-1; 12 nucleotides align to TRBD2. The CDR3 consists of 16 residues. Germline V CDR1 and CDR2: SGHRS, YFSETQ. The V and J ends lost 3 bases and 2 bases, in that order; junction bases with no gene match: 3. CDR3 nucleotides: TGCGCCAGCAGCTCTAGCGGGAGGGAACCCTACAATGAGCAGTTCTTC. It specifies CASSSSGREPYNEQFF.

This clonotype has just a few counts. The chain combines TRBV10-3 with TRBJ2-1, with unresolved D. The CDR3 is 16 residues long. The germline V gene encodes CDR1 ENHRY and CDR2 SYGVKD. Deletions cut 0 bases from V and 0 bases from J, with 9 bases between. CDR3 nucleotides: TGTGCCATCAGTGAGTCGTCCGTTAGCTCCTACAATGAGCAGTTCTTC. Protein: CAISESSVSSYNEQFF.

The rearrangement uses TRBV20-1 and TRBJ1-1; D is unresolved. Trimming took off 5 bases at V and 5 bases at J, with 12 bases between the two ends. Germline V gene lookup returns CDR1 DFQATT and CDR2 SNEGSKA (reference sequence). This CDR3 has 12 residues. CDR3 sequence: CSAYKVGTEAFF. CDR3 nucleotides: TGCAGTGCTTATAAAGTAGGTACTGAAGCTTTCTTT.

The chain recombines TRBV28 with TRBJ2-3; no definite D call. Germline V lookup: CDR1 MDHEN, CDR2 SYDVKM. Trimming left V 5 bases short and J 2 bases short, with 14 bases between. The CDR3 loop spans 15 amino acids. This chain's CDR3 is CASSPPGPTTDTQYF. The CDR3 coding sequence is TGTGCCAGCAGTCCCCCCGGGCCCACCACAGATACGCAGTATTTT.

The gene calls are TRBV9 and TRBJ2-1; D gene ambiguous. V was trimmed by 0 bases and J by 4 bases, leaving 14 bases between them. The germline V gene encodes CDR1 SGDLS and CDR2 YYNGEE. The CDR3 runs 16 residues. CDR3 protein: CASSVAGLSTYNEQFF. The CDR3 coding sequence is TGTGCCAGCAGCGTAGCTGGGCTTTCCACTTACAATGAGCAGTTCTTC.